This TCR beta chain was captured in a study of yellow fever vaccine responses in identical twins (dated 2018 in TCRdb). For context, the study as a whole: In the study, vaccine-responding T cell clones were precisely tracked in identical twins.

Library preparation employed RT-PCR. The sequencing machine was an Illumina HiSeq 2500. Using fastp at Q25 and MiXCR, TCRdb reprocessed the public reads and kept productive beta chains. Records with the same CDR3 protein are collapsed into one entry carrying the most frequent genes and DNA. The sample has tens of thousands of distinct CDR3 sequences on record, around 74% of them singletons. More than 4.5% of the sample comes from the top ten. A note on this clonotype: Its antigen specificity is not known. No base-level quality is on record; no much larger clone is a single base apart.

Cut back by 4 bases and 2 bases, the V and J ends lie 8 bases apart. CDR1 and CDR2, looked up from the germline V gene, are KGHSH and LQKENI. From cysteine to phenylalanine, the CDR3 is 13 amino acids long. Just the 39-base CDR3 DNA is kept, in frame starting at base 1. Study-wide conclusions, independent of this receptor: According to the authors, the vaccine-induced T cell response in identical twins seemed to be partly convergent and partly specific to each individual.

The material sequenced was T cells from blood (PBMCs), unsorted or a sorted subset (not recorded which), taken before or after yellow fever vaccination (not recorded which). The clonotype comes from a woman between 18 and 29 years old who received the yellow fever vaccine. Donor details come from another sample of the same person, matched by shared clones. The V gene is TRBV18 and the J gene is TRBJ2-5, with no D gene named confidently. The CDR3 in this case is CASSLVLQETQYF. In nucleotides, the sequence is TGTGCCAGCTCACTTGTTTTGCAAGAGACCCAGTACTTC.